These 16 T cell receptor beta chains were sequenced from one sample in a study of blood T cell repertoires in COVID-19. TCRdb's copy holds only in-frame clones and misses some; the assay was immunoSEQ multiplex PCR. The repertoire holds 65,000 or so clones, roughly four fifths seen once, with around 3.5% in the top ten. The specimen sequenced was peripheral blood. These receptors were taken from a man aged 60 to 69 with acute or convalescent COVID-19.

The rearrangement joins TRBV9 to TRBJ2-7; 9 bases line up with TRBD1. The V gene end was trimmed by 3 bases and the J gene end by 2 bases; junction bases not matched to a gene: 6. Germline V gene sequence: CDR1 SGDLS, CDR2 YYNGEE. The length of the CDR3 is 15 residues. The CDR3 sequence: CASSAGTGWTYEQYF. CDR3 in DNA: TGTGCCAGCAGCGCCGGGACAGGGTGGACCTACGAGCAGTACTTC. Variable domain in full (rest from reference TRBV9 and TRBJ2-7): DSGVTQTPKHLITATGQRVTLRCSPRSGDLSVYWYQQSLDQGLQFLIQYYNGEERAKGNILERFSAQQFPDLHSELNLSSLELGDSALYFCASSAGTGWTYEQYFGPGTRLTVT.

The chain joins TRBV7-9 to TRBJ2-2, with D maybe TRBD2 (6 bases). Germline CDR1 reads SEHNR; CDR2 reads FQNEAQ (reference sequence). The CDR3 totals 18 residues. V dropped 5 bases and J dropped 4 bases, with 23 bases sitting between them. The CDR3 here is CASSPGVNNGGGTGELFF. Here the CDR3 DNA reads TGTGCCAGCAGCCCGGGAGTTAACAACGGGGGTGGCACCGGGGAGCTGTTTTTT. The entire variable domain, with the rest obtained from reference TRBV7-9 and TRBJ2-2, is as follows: DTGVSQNPRHKITKRGQNVTFRCDPISEHNRLYWYRQTLGQGPEFLTYFQNEAQLEKSRLLSDRFSAERPKGSFSTLEIQRTEQGDSAMYLCASSPGVNNGGGTGELFFGEGSRLTVL.

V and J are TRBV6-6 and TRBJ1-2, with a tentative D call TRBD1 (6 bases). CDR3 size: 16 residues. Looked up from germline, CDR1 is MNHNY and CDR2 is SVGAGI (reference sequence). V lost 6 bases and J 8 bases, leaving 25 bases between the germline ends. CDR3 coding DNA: TGTGCCAGCAGCCCCCGGCGTGAGGGGGTAGAAAGGGGCTACACCTTC. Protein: CASSPRREGVERGYTF.

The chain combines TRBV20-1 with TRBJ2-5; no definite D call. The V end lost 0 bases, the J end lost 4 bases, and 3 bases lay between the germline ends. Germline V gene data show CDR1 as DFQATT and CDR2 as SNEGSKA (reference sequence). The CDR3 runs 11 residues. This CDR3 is CSARDIETQYF. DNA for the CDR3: TGCAGTGCTAGAGATATAGAGACCCAGTACTTC.

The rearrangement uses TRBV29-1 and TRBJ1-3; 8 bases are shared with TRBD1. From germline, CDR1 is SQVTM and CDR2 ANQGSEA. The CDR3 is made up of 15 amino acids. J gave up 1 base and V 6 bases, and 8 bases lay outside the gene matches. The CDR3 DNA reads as TGCAGCGTGATTGGGACAGGCAAATCTGGAAACACCATATATTTT. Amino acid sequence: CSVIGTGKSGNTIYF.

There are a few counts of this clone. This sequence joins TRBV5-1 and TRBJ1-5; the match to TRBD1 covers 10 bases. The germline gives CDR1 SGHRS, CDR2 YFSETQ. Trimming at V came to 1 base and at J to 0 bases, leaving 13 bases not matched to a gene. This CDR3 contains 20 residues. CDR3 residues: CASSLLGQGRENHSNQPQHF. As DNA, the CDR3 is TGCGCCAGCAGCTTGTTGGGACAGGGGCGGGAGAATCATAGCAATCAGCCCCAGCATTTT.

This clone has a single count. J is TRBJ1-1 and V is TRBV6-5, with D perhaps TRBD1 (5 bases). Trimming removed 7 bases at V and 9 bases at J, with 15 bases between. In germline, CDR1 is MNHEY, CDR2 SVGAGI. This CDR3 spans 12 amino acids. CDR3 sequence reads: CASNSEDKKAFF. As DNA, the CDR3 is TGTGCCAGCAATTCCGAGGACAAGAAAGCTTTCTTT.

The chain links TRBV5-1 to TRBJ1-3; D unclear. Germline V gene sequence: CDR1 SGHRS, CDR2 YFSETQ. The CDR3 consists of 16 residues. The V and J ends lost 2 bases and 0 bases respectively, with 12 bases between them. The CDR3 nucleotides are TGCGCCAGCAGCTTAGAAACGCTAAGCTCTGGAAACACCATATATTTT. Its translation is CASSLETLSSGNTIYF.

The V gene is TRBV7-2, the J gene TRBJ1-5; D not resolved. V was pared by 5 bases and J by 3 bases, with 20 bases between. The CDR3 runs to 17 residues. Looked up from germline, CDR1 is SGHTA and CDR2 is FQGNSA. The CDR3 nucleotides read TGTGCCAGCAGCCCGGGGAGGTGGGCGGTAAACAATCAGCCCCAGCATTTT. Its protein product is CASSPGRWAVNNQPQHF.

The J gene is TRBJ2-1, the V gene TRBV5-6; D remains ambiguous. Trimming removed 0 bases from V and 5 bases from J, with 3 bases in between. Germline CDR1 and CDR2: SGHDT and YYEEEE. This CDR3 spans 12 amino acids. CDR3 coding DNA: TGTGCCAGCAGCTTGGTAGACAATGAGCAGTTCTTC. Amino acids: CASSLVDNEQFF.

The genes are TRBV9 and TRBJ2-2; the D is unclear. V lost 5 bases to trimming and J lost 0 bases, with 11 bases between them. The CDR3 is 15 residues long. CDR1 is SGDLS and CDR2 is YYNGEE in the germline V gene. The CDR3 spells CASRPGSANTGELFF. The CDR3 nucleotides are TGTGCCAGCAGGCCCGGGTCAGCGAACACCGGGGAGCTGTTTTTT. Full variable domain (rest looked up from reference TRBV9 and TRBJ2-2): DSGVTQTPKHLITATGQRVTLRCSPRSGDLSVYWYQQSLDQGLQFLIQYYNGEERAKGNILERFSAQQFPDLHSELNLSSLELGDSALYFCASRPGSANTGELFFGEGSRLTVL.

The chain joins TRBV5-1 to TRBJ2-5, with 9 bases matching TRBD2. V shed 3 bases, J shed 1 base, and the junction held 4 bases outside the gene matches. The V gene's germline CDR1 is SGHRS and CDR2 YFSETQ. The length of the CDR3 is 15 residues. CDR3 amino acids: CASSSYSGGQETQYF. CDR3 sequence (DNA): TGCGCCAGCAGCTCGTATAGCGGGGGCCAAGAGACCCAGTACTTC.

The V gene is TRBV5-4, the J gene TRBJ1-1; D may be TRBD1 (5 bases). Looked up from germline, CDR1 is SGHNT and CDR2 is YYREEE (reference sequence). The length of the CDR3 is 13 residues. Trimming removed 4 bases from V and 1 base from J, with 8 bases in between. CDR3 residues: CASSVTANTEAFF. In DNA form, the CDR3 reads TGTGCCAGCAGCGTGACAGCGAACACTGAAGCTTTCTTT.

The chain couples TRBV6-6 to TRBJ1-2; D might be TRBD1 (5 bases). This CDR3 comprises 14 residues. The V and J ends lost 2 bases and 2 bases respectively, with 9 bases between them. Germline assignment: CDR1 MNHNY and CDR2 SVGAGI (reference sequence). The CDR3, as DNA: TGTGCCAGCAGTTACCCTGGGGGGAACTATGGCTACACCTTC. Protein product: CASSYPGGNYGYTF.

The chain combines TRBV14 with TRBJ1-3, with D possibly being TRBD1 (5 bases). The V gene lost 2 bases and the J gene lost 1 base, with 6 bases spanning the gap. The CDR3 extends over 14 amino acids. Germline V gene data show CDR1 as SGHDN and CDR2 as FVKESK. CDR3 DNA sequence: TGTGCCAGCAGCCAATCAGGGTCTGGAAACACCATATATTTT. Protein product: CASSQSGSGNTIYF.

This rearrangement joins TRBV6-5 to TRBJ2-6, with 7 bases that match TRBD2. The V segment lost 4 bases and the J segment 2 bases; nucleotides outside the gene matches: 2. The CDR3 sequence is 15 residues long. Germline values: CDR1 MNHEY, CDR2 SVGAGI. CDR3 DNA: TGTGCCAGCAGTTCGGGGGGAGCTGGGGCCAACGTCCTGACTTTC. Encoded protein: CASSSGGAGANVLTF.